The 23 T cell receptor beta chains below were found in one sample sequenced in a study of T cell clones after liver transplantation. Measured with immunoSEQ multiplex PCR; TCRdb has only the in-frame clones, and not every one. The data contain about 75,000 clones, 84% of them singletons. The material sequenced was CD4+ T cells from blood, taken around 50 months after liver transplant. Source of these receptors: a human patient who received a liver transplant. The T cells may come from the graft donor.

The rearrangement joins TRBV4-3 to TRBJ1-3; D is undetermined. The CDR3 totals 13 residues. Germline assignment: CDR1 LGHNA and CDR2 YSLEER. Trimming removed 6 bases from V and 2 bases from J, with 8 bases in between. Written as DNA, the CDR3 is TGCGCCAGCAGTACAGACGCTGGAAACACCATATATTTT. Encoded protein: CASSTDAGNTIYF.

This clone has just one count. J is TRBJ2-2 and V is TRBV28; D perhaps matches TRBD1 (6 bases). The length of the CDR3 is 15 residues. Trimming took off 4 bases at V and 6 bases at J, with 15 bases between the two ends. The germline V gene has CDR1 MDHEN and CDR2 SYDVKM. The CDR3 nucleotides read TGTGCCAGCAGTTCCTATGAGGGGGTGGCCGGGGAGCTGTTTTTT. Translation gives CASSSYEGVAGELFF.

The chain joins TRBV4-2 to TRBJ1-3, with D unresolved. With 4 bases removed from V and 3 bases from J, the gap between germline ends came to 10 bases. Germline CDR1 and CDR2: LGHNA and YNFKEQ. The CDR3 runs 14 residues. CDR3 loop: CASSLHPGGNTIYF. The CDR3 DNA follows: TGTGCCAGCAGCCTACATCCTGGTGGAAACACCATATATTTT.

The chain recombines TRBV7-2 with TRBJ2-5; 9 bases align to TRBD2. With V trimmed by 1 base and J by 5 bases, 5 bases remained unmatched. Germline V gene sequence: CDR1 SGHTA, CDR2 FQGNSA. This CDR3 contains 15 residues. The CDR3 DNA follows: TGTGCCAGCAGCTTAGGAGCGGGGGGTTGGGAGACCCAGTACTTC. Translation gives CASSLGAGGWETQYF.

The J gene is TRBJ2-5, the V gene TRBV4-3; D might be TRBD2 (5 bases). The CDR3 loop spans 15 amino acids. The V gene's germline CDR1 is LGHNA and CDR2 YSLEER. V was pared by 3 bases and J by 2 bases, with 13 bases between. CDR3: CASSQSAGRQETQYF. The CDR3 DNA reads TGCGCCAGCAGCCAGAGTGCGGGCAGGCAAGAGACCCAGTACTTC.

The chain has TRBV7-9 and TRBJ1-3; no definite D call. Germline CDR1 is SEHNR and CDR2 is FQNEAQ (reference sequence). The CDR3 loop spans 15 amino acids. With 5 bases removed from V and 4 bases from J, the gap between germline ends came to 15 bases. CDR3 protein: CASSPPAGFGNTIYF. CDR3 DNA: TGTGCCAGCAGCCCCCCAGCGGGGTTCGGAAACACCATATATTTT.

The chain joins TRBV7-6 to TRBJ1-1; no reliable D call. This CDR3 spans 13 amino acids. CDR1 is SGHVS and CDR2 is FNYEAQ in the germline V gene. With 0 bases removed from V and 8 bases from J, the gap between germline ends came to 10 bases. The CDR3 spells CASSLARAREAFF. The CDR3 coding sequence is TGTGCCAGCAGCTTAGCTCGGGCCCGAGAAGCTTTCTTT.

The chain employs TRBV7-2 and TRBJ2-3, with D maybe TRBD1 (6 bases). Germline CDR1 SGHTA, CDR2 FQGNSA. The CDR3 has 13 residues. V dropped 4 bases and J dropped 3 bases, with 8 bases sitting between them. The CDR3 loop is CASSYQGTDTQYF. Written as DNA, the CDR3 is TGTGCCAGCAGCTATCAGGGGACAGATACGCAGTATTTT.

This clone was detected once. This chain links TRBV5-1 with TRBJ2-3, with a possible D match to TRBD2 (5 bases). V lost 5 bases, J lost 5 bases, and 18 bases lay in between. Germline assignment: CDR1 SGHRS and CDR2 YFSETQ. The CDR3 has 15 amino acids. The CDR3 coding sequence is TGCGCCAGCAGACCAGAAATCAACCGGGAAGATACGCAGTATTTT. The encoded protein is CASRPEINREDTQYF.

The chain has TRBV7-2 and TRBJ2-3; D is possibly TRBD1 (6 bases). V dropped 3 bases and J dropped 3 bases, with 16 bases sitting between them. Germline V gives CDR1 SGHTA, CDR2 FQGNSA. The CDR3 is 16 residues long. CDR3 nucleotides: TGTGCCAGCAGCTTCTTGGGGGCGTTAATTACAGATACGCAGTATTTT. Translating it yields CASSFLGALITDTQYF.

V usage is TRBV7-3 and J usage is TRBJ2-2; D not resolved. V lost 5 bases and J lost 1, with 17 bases in between. Per germline, CDR1 SGHTA and CDR2 FQGTGA. CDR3 length equals 17 residues. The CDR3 protein is CASSSLGGSLNTGELFF. The DNA of the CDR3 is TGTGCCAGCAGCAGCCTGGGTGGGTCCTTGAACACCGGGGAGCTGTTTTTT. Complete variable domain (other parts from reference TRBV7-3 and TRBJ2-2): GAGVSQTPSNKVTEKGKYVELRCDPISGHTALYWYRQSLGQGPEFLIYFQGTGAADDSGLPNDRFFAVRPEGSVSTLKIQRTERGDSAVYLCASSSLGGSLNTGELFFGEGSRLTVL.

Of note for this clone: This CDR3 is also generated by other DNA sequences in the sample. The chain has TRBV16 and TRBJ1-1; 8 bases are shared with TRBD1. CDR1 is KGHSY and CDR2 is FQNENV in the germline V gene. The CDR3 is 14 amino acids. The trim removed 4 bases at V and 3 bases at J, leaving 4 bases unmatched. CDR3 sequence: CASSPRTGYTEAFF. The CDR3, as DNA: TGTGCCAGCAGCCCCCGGACAGGGTACACTGAAGCTTTCTTT. The full variable domain, with the rest looked up from reference TRBV16 and TRBJ1-1, is GEEVAQTPKHLVRGEGQKAKLYCAPIKGHSYVFWYQQVLKNEFKFLISFQNENVFDETGMPKERFSAKCLPNSPCSLEIQATKLEDSAVYFCASSPRTGYTEAFFGQGTRLTVV.

This clone was observed once. The V call is TRBV5-4, the J call TRBJ2-7, with 15 bases lining up with TRBD2. The germline V gene encodes CDR1 SGHNT and CDR2 YYREEE (reference sequence). This CDR3 spans 16 amino acids. After removal of 0 bases from V and 7 bases from J, the junction contained 5 bases not matched to a gene. CDR3 protein: CASSLVGLAGGYEQYF. CDR3 DNA sequence: TGTGCCAGCAGCTTGGTCGGACTAGCGGGAGGGTATGAGCAGTACTTC.

V and J are TRBV27 and TRBJ1-1; 7 nucleotides agree with TRBD1. CDR1 MNHEY and CDR2 SMNVEV come from the germline V gene (reference sequence). V lost 4 bases and J lost 7; bases outside the gene matches: 9. The CDR3 extends over 14 amino acids. CDR3 in amino acids: CASSSGGRDGEAFF. The CDR3 DNA is TGTGCCAGCAGTTCAGGGGGGAGGGACGGTGAAGCTTTCTTT.

V usage is TRBV19 and J usage is TRBJ1-1, with 7 bases lining up with TRBD1. The CDR3 consists of 17 residues. V lost 3 bases and J lost 0; bases outside the gene matches: 10. Germline CDR1 and CDR2: LNHDA and SQIVND (reference sequence). The CDR3 spells CASSIHGTALMNTEAFF. The CDR3 nucleotides read TGTGCCAGTAGTATTCACGGGACAGCCCTCATGAACACTGAAGCTTTCTTT.

The rearrangement uses TRBV5-1 and TRBJ2-7; D gene uncertain. This CDR3 region has 16 residues. V lost 0 bases and J 3 bases, leaving 16 bases between the germline ends. Germline assignment: CDR1 SGHRS and CDR2 YFSETQ. The CDR3 here is CASSLAAITPYYEQYF. The CDR3 bases are TGCGCCAGCAGCTTGGCGGCGATTACTCCCTACTACGAGCAGTACTTC.

DNA of the CDR3: TGTGCCAGCAAAGGGGGCTTGAGTGAAAAACTGTTTTTT. Protein product: CASKGGLSEKLFF. The chain combines TRBV4-2 with TRBJ1-4, with TRBD1 matching over 7 bases. V lost 7 bases and J lost 7; bases outside the gene matches: 6. The CDR3 covers 13 residues. CDR1 is LGHNA, CDR2 YNFKEQ, per germline.

The chain couples TRBV6-5 to TRBJ2-7; 8 bases map to TRBD1. Germline values: CDR1 MNHEY, CDR2 SVGAGI. J gave up 4 bases and V 1 base, and 3 bases lay outside the gene matches. This CDR3 has 14 amino acids. The CDR3 bases are TGTGCCAGCAGTTACTGGGACAGGAAATACGAGCAGTACTTC. It is translated as CASSYWDRKYEQYF.

The V call is TRBV5-1, the J call TRBJ1-5; tentatively, D is TRBD1 (6 bases). V gave up 4 bases and J gave up 4 bases, with 27 bases separating them. The CDR3 spans 19 residues. Germline V gene sequence: CDR1 SGHRS, CDR2 YFSETQ. CDR3 DNA sequence: TGCGCCAGCAGCATACAGGGTACGCGAGAGCGGTTTCCGAATCAGCCCCAGCATTTT. This encodes CASSIQGTRERFPNQPQHF.

The V gene is TRBV29-1, the J gene TRBJ2-3, with a possible D match to TRBD2 (5 bases). The CDR3 sequence is 13 residues long. V shed 3 bases and J shed 1 base, with 8 bases lying between them. CDR1 is SQVTM, CDR2 ANQGSEA, per germline. CDR3 loop: CSVEISGTDTQYF. CDR3 nucleotides: TGCAGCGTTGAGATTAGCGGCACAGATACGCAGTATTTT.

V and J are TRBV18 and TRBJ2-2; TRBD1 agrees at 7 bases. The V segment lost 3 bases and the J segment 1 base; nucleotides outside the gene matches: 2. The CDR3 length is 15 residues. Germline V CDR1 and CDR2: KGHSH, LQKENI. The CDR3 region is CASSPRQGNTGELFF. The CDR3 nucleotides read TGTGCCAGCTCACCCCGACAGGGGAACACCGGGGAGCTGTTTTTT.

The CDR3 loop is CAWSQGANTEAFF. CDR3 coding DNA: TGTGCCTGGAGTCAGGGGGCCAATACTGAAGCTTTCTTT. This chain links TRBV30 with TRBJ1-1; 8 bases fit TRBD1. The germline V gene has CDR1 GTSNPN and CDR2 SVGIG (reference sequence). This CDR3 is 13 amino acids long. Losses at the gene ends were 2 bases for V and 5 bases for J; bases not matched to a gene: 4.

J is TRBJ1-3 and V is TRBV11-1; TRBD1 agrees at 7 bases. Germline CDR1 SGHAT, CDR2 FQDESV (reference sequence). V was clipped by 5 bases and J by 4 bases; unmatched bases: 8. The CDR3 has 15 residues. The CDR3 reads CASSNRQGRGNTIYF. The CDR3 region has the DNA TGTGCCAGCAGCAATCGACAGGGACGAGGAAACACCATATATTTT.